The rows below give T cell receptor beta chains drawn from one sample of a study of blood T cell repertoires in COVID-19. Generated by immunoSEQ multiplex PCR, the TCRdb table keeps only in-frame clones and is missing some. The sample shows under 250,000 clones, 83% of them seen only once. The sample was PBMCs or T cells enriched from blood (not recorded which). These receptors originate from a woman between 40 and 50 years old who had been exposed to COVID-19. CDR3s include the opening cysteine and the closing phenylalanine or tryptophan. Fields, in order: V gene, clone size, CDR3 protein. Expanded clones are given a class, and other clones once, few, many or no size at all.

TRBV3-1/TRBV3-2,-,CASSARRGVDSPLHF
TRBV5-1,-,CASSLGYTVPNEKLFF
TRBV6-1,-,CASSDLGQALSNEQYF
TRBV28,-,CASSLGRDYGYTF
TRBV5-1,once,CASSLVIAGGNYNEQFF
TRBV3-1/TRBV3-2,-,CASSQWTGSPEAFF
TRBV11-2,-,CASSFARDGNTIYF
TRBV7-8,few,CASSPKQGRGPQHF
TRBV9,-,CASSVAVAEQETQYF
TRBV29-1,-,CSVEGLGPGASYEQYF
TRBV20-1,-,CQPHRDEKLFF
TRBV28,-,CASSPISGGWREKLFF
TRBV3-1/TRBV3-2,-,CASRPSTGGSSGANVLTF
TRBV14,-,CASSHFRGGNTEAFF
TRBV29-1,-,CSVVVGGTSATDTQYF
TRBV4-1,-,CASSQDWGGDPTGELFF
TRBV3-1/TRBV3-2,-,CASSQDAGLGLTF
TRBV7-2,-,CASSYGRGSTEAFF
TRBV2,-,CASSEHSSNQPQHF
TRBV7-9,-,CASSLTSEQYF
TRBV10-3,-,CAIKHRESSEAFF
TRBV28,-,CASSLQGPLLGNTIYF
TRBV12-3/TRBV12-4,once,CASSLVSDSPLHF
TRBV25-1,-,CASSVGGSSYEQYF
TRBV30,-,CAWNRETEAFF
TRBV5-1,-,CASSRGTMGTYNEQFF
TRBV29-1,-,CSVEGGGTSGTDTQYF
TRBV15,once,CATSRDLGQPNQPQHF
TRBV10-3,few,CAISESGEGTAGNYGYTF
TRBV5-1,-,CASSLAGVGEYF
TRBV9,few,CASSRAGGPSVTDTQYF
TRBV29-1,-,CSVAKGGSYEQYF
TRBV5-1,-,CASSDLTRGRDTEAFF
TRBV30,-,CAWTRDYEQYF
TRBV27,once,CASSSDRLFEAFF
TRBV10-3,-,CAISEFLGSRRFYSGANVLTF
TRBV5-1,-,CASSSDGDSHQPQHF
TRBV2,-,CASRGGQWNTEAFF
TRBV27,-,CASQLTSSYEQYF
TRBV19,-,CASSYPGTLNTEAFF
TRBV9,-,CASSVRDFPNDEQFF
TRBV6-5,-,CASSYSDRGRYGYTF
TRBV6-5,-,CASNTRGGPYNEQFF
TRBV19,-,CASSDGQAGAYEQYF
TRBV11-2,-,CASSIGTGGWETQYF
TRBV6-5,-,CASSYSQTGGGYTF
TRBV19,-,CASSRTATNEKLFF
TRBV9,-,CASSGSGTDYNSPLHF
TRBV7-3,few,CASSSQGTSLHF
TRBV18,-,CASSPGFGTEAFF
TRBV18,-,CASPSNPSGVHNEQFF
TRBV5-8,once,CASSLGTGLDQETQYF
TRBV4-1,few,CASSEPGVAEAFF
TRBV6-1,-,CASSDPRRGGIRGTDTQYF
TRBV7-9,-,CASSERTYSPLHF